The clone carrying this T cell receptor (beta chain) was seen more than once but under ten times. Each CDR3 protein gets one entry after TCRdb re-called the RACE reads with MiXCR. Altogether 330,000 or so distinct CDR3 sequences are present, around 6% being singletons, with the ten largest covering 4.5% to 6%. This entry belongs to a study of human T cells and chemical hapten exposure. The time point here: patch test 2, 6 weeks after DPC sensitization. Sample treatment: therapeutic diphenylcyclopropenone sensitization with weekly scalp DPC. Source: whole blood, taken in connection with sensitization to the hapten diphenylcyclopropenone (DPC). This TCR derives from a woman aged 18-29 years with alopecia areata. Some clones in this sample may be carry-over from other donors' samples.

This CDR3 reads CASSPMGDRSTDTQYF. The CDR3 coding sequence is TGCGCCAGCAGCCCTATGGGGGACAGGAGCACAGATACGCAGTATTTT. The V call is TRBV4-1, the J call TRBJ2-3; 8 bases fit TRBD1. This CDR3 is 16 amino acids long. The V gene's germline CDR1 is MGHRA and CDR2 YSYEKL. Unmatched junction bases numbered 6, after V lost 4 bases and J lost 0 bases.